This record looks at one T cell receptor beta chain sequence and its context. The sample is drawn from a study of blood T cell repertoires in COVID-19. Study details: Researchers got acute and convalescent COVID-19 samples from the United States, Italy and Spain. The analysed material was cDNA or gDNA that came from T cells, B-cell-depleted T cells, or PBMCs.

The CDR3 runs to 15 residues. In germline, CDR1 is SGHDT, CDR2 YYEEEE. V lost 0 bases to trimming and J lost 4 bases; unmatched junction nucleotides: 5. Authors' analysis steps: Amplified reference gene primers provided the basis for estimating nucleated cell counts. Produced via immunoSEQ multiplex PCR; TCRdb's table is partial and in-frame only. That table furnishes V, J and clone size, whereas the DNA furnished D and trimming. The repertoire holds roughly 340,000 clones, with under 95% as singletons. The material sequenced was peripheral blood. The receptor's source is a young woman who had recovered from COVID-19. The chain employs TRBV5-6 and TRBJ1-1; 8 positions agree with TRBD1. The chain's CDR3 is CASSLDGQGSTEAFF. DNA of the CDR3: TGTGCCAGCAGCTTGGATGGACAGGGAAGCACTGAAGCTTTCTTT.